Shown below are 10 T cell receptor beta chains from a single sample sequenced in a study of blood T cell repertoires in COVID-19. The assay was immunoSEQ multiplex PCR, and TCRdb's table has in-frame clones only and misses some. The table shows fewer than 200,000 clones, with approximately 80% occurring only once. Sequencing was done on a sample of PBMCs or T cells enriched from blood (not recorded which). The receptor source for this set is an older woman with acute COVID-19.

The CDR3 DNA sequence: TGCGCCAGCAGCCGCATTACTAGCGGGGAGGACACCGGGGAGCTGTTTTTT. Encoded protein: CASSRITSGEDTGELFF. The chain uses TRBV4-3 and TRBJ2-2; 10 nucleotides align to TRBD2. V dropped 4 bases and J dropped 3; count of bases not matched to a gene: 8. This CDR3 contains 17 residues. Germline V gene sequence: CDR1 LGHNA, CDR2 YSLEER.

This chain connects TRBV27 to TRBJ1-6; a possible D gene is TRBD1 (6 bases). The germline V gene encodes CDR1 MNHEY and CDR2 SMNVEV (reference sequence). The CDR3 totals 14 residues. Trimming removed 2 bases from V and 6 bases from J, with 8 bases in between. The CDR3 nucleotides are TGTGCCAGCAGTTTACCAGGGGTTAATTCACCCCTCCACTTT. This codes for CASSLPGVNSPLHF.

DNA for the CDR3: TGTGCCAGCAGCTCGGAGGGCTCCTCCTACGAGCAGTACGTC. It translates to CASSSEGSSYEQYV. The chain employs TRBV5-5 and TRBJ2-7, with D possibly matching TRBD2 (6 bases). Germline CDR1 and CDR2: SGHKS and YYEKEE (reference sequence). V shed 3 bases and J shed 0 bases, with 10 bases lying between them. The CDR3 extends over 14 amino acids.

The chain employs TRBV3-1 (or the pseudogene TRBV3-2) and TRBJ2-4; 16 bases match TRBD2. CDR1 is LGHDT and CDR2 is YNNKEL in the germline V gene (reference sequence). The CDR3 loop spans 16 amino acids. The J segment lost 9 bases and the V segment lost 3 bases, leaving 5 bases of the junction unmatched. The CDR3 region is CASSQGLAGGRGIQYF. The CDR3 DNA reads as TGTGCCAGCAGCCAGGGACTAGCGGGAGGGCGGGGCATTCAGTACTTC.

The chain joins TRBV7-9 to TRBJ2-7; 9 nucleotides line up with TRBD1. The germline CDR1 and CDR2 sequences are SEHNR and FQNEAQ (reference sequence). The CDR3 contains 13 residues. V trimming: 8 bases; J trimming: 3 bases; junction bases outside the gene matches: 5. For the CDR3, the DNA is TGTGCCAGCGAAGGGACAGGGTACTACGAGCAGTACTTC. It translates to CASEGTGYYEQYF.

This clone was seen once. V and J are TRBV30 and TRBJ1-1; D may be TRBD1 (5 bases). The germline CDR1 and CDR2 sequences are GTSNPN and SVGIG (reference sequence). The CDR3 is 14 amino acids. Trimming removed 1 base from V and 0 bases from J, with 9 bases in between. The CDR3 bases are TGTGCCTGGAGTGCAGGGCCCCTGAACACTGAAGCTTTCTTT. As protein: CAWSAGPLNTEAFF.

The chain employs TRBV27 and TRBJ2-7, with TRBD1 matching 7 bases. Losses at the gene ends were 2 bases for V and 6 bases for J; bases not matched to a gene: 4. The CDR3 runs to 13 residues. Germline assignment: CDR1 MNHEY and CDR2 SMNVEV (reference sequence). CDR3 nucleotide sequence: TGTGCCAGCAGTTTAGAAGGGGGCGGCGAGCAGTACGTC. Protein sequence: CASSLEGGGEQYV.

This chain links TRBV18 with TRBJ2-3; the match to TRBD2 covers 11 bases. CDR1 is KGHSH, CDR2 LQKENI, per germline. The CDR3 sequence is 18 residues long. Trimming cost V 3 bases and J 3 bases; bases outside gene matches: 11. CDR3 DNA sequence: TGTGCCAGCTCACCCGCGGGACTAGCGGTCTCCGGGACAGATACGCAGTATTTT. Its protein product is CASSPAGLAVSGTDTQYF.

This clone was observed once. The chain links TRBV7-8 to TRBJ2-3; 11 bases match TRBD2. Losses at the gene ends were 0 bases for V and 4 bases for J; bases not matched to a gene: 15. This CDR3 comprises 20 residues. Germline CDR1 and CDR2: SGHVS and FQNEAQ. The CDR3 DNA is TGTGCCAGCAGCTTAGCGCGAGTAGCGGGAGGGCCAGGGATGTCAGATACGCAGTATTTT. Amino acid sequence: CASSLARVAGGPGMSDTQYF.

The V and J genes are TRBV7-8 and TRBJ1-6; 9 bases fit TRBD1. Germline assignment: CDR1 SGHVS and CDR2 FQNEAQ. The CDR3 runs 14 residues. V lost 3 bases and J lost 9; bases outside the gene matches: 3. CDR3 residues: CASSLGQGFSPLHF. DNA for the CDR3: TGTGCCAGCAGCTTGGGACAGGGATTTTCACCCCTCCACTTT.